A single sample is the source of the 5 T cell receptor beta chains below, sequenced in a study of cytomegalovirus exposure and HLA in healthy donors. The PCR had 60 Vbeta and 13 Jbeta primers. TCRdb's table, derived via immunoSEQ multiplex PCR, lists solely in-frame clones and lacks some. The top ten hold 2% to 2.5% of the sample, which has roughly 89,000 clones, more than 70% seen once. Sequenced: PBMCs. All receptors derive from a man younger than 35 in good health and CMV-seronegative.

V usage is TRBV10-1 and J usage is TRBJ2-5; TRBD1 agrees at 9 bases. Germline V lookup: CDR1 WNHNN, CDR2 SYGVQD (reference sequence). The CDR3 runs 14 residues. V lost 3 bases to trimming and J lost 4 bases; unmatched junction nucleotides: 3. This chain's CDR3 is CASSDRGQGETQYF. CDR3 DNA sequence: TGCGCCAGCAGTGACCGGGGACAGGGAGAGACCCAGTACTTC.

The rearrangement links TRBV6-5 to TRBJ2-6; 8 bases map to TRBD2. Germline V CDR1 and CDR2: MNHEY, SVGAGI. With 6 bases clipped from V and 4 bases from J, the junction kept 5 bases outside the gene matches. The CDR3 has 15 residues. The CDR3 loop is CASRAGGVGANVLTF. Here the CDR3 DNA reads TGTGCCAGCAGGGCCGGGGGGGTAGGGGCCAACGTCCTGACTTTC.

The CDR3 DNA follows: TGTGCCAGCAGCCAAGAAGCCAGCGGGGGGAACACCGGGGAGCTGTTTTTT. It specifies CASSQEASGGNTGELFF. The chain couples TRBV4-2 to TRBJ2-2; TRBD2 agrees at 8 bases. J lost 1 base, V lost 0 bases, and 4 bases had no gene match. CDR3 length: 17 residues. The germline V gene encodes CDR1 LGHNA and CDR2 YNFKEQ.

The chain links TRBV25-1 to TRBJ2-7; a weak D match, TRBD1 (6 bases). The germline V and J ends were trimmed by 3 bases and 9 bases, with 15 bases remaining between them. Germline V lookup: CDR1 MGHDK, CDR2 SYGVNS. The CDR3 has 13 residues. CDR3 in amino acids: CASSDAQGRTQYF. The CDR3 nucleotides are TGTGCCAGCAGTGACGCGCAGGGGAGAACGCAGTACTTC.

This clone occurred a few times. This chain uses TRBV6-1 with TRBJ2-1; D not certain. Germline assignment: CDR1 MNHNS and CDR2 SASEGT. The CDR3 length is 10 residues. This CDR3 is CAINGNEQFF. The CDR3 bases are TGTGCTATAAACGGCAATGAGCAGTTCTTC.